This passage covers 5 T cell receptor beta chains from one sample sequenced in a study of T cell changes during pregnancy in multiple sclerosis. Using immunoSEQ multiplex PCR, the repertoire was profiled, and TCRdb retains in-frame clones only, with some absent. Here the sample spans about 32,000 clones, roughly nine tenths being singletons. The input for sequencing was CD8+ T cells from peripheral blood mononuclear cells, taken in the first trimester of pregnancy. These receptors all stem from a female donor with multiple sclerosis, enrolled in a pregnancy study.

The V call is TRBV28, the J call TRBJ2-7; 7 bases align to TRBD2. This CDR3 has 17 amino acids. Trimming at V came to 3 bases and at J to 0 bases, leaving 11 bases not matched to a gene. The germline V gene encodes CDR1 MDHEN and CDR2 SYDVKM. The DNA for the CDR3 is TGTGCCAGCAGTTTGCCTAGCGGTCGCGGAAGCTCCTACGAGCAGTACTTC. Amino acids: CASSLPSGRGSSYEQYF.

The chain recombines TRBV29-1 with TRBJ1-4; no definite D call. V lost 4 bases to trimming and J lost 10 bases, with 10 bases between them. Germline values: CDR1 SQVTM, CDR2 ANQGSEA. The CDR3 contains 11 residues. The CDR3 DNA follows: TGCAGCGTTGTGGCAGGCCGAAAACTGTTTTTT. This translates into CSVVAGRKLFF.

This chain connects TRBV4-3 to TRBJ2-3; 9 nucleotides agree with TRBD2. Germline trimming cut 2 bases from V and 8 bases from J; bases unmatched to any gene: 14. The germline V gene encodes CDR1 LGHNA and CDR2 YSLEER. This CDR3 has 17 residues. DNA of the CDR3: TGCGCCAGCAGCCAACCTAGGCTTAGCGGGAGTGAAGGTACGCAGTATTTT. This gives the protein CASSQPRLSGSEGTQYF.

This sequence joins TRBV27 and TRBJ1-1; D is ambiguous. Trimming removed 4 bases from V and 1 base from J, with 7 bases in between. This CDR3 has 13 residues. In germline, CDR1 is MNHEY, CDR2 SMNVEV (reference sequence). The CDR3 bases are TGTGCCAGCAGTTCTTGGAGGAACACTGAAGCTTTCTTT. It is translated as CASSSWRNTEAFF.

The table lists this clone with a count of one. This chain connects TRBV27 to TRBJ2-5; weak D call: TRBD2 (5 bases). V lost 2 bases to trimming and J lost 4 bases, with 11 bases between them. Germline V CDR1 and CDR2: MNHEY, SMNVEV (reference sequence). The CDR3 runs to 14 residues. The CDR3 DNA sequence: TGTGCCAGCAGTTTAGGGGAAGGGAGAGAGACCCAGTACTTC. Protein product: CASSLGEGRETQYF.